This T cell receptor (beta chain) was found in a study of blood T cell repertoires in COVID-19. Study-level background: The origin of the acute and convalescent COVID-19 samples was the United States, Italy and Spain. Sources were T cells, B-cell-depleted T cells, or PBMCs; the material itself was cDNA or gDNA.

Original processing notes: Amplifying reference gene primers gave estimates of nucleated cell counts. Sequencing used immunoSEQ multiplex PCR; TCRdb keeps in-frame clones, though not all of them. V, J and clone size are taken as reported in that table, and D and trimming were inferred from the DNA itself. The sample includes 50,000 to 80,000 clones, 86% of them seen just once. Input material: peripheral blood. The clonotype comes from a middle-aged man with active COVID-19.

The CDR3 is CASSIDLKPTDTQYF. In nucleotides, the CDR3 is TGTGCCAGTAGTATAGACCTAAAACCTACAGATACGCAGTATTTT. The chain recombines TRBV19 with TRBJ2-3; no clear D gene. The germline V gene encodes CDR1 LNHDA and CDR2 SQIVND (reference sequence). Trimming took off 0 bases at V and 3 bases at J, with 10 bases between the two ends. This CDR3 has 15 residues.